The next 32 T cell receptor beta chains were all read from a single sample in a study of shared clonotypes between healthy human individuals. CD8 cells regarded as naive lacked CD45RO, were positively chosen for CCR7, and omitted terminally differentiated effector memory CD45RA+ cells. Using immunoSEQ multiplex PCR, the repertoire was profiled, and TCRdb retains in-frame clones only, with some absent. There are about 650,000 clones in the sample; less than 97% occur only once, and approximately 0.1% lies in the top ten. Sequenced: naive CD8+ T cells sorted from blood. The source of these receptors is a woman in her twenties or thirties in good health.

This clone has only one observation. The chain links TRBV7-9 to TRBJ2-1; D perhaps matches TRBD2 (5 bases). Germline V lookup: CDR1 SEHNR, CDR2 FQNEAQ (reference sequence). V was trimmed by 5 bases and J by 9 bases, leaving 14 bases between them. CDR3 size: 13 residues. CDR3 protein: CASSVPWEFEQFF. The CDR3 DNA sequence: TGTGCCAGCAGCGTCCCCTGGGAGTTTGAGCAGTTCTTC.

This chain links TRBV5-8 with TRBJ1-1, with no clear D. Germline V gene data show CDR1 as SGHTS and CDR2 as YDEGEE. The CDR3 covers 13 residues. Trimming stripped 0 bases from V and 5 bases from J, with 8 bases between. The chain's CDR3 is CASSLGGGTEAFF. In nucleotides, the CDR3 is TGTGCCAGCAGCTTGGGAGGAGGGACTGAAGCTTTCTTT. Supplemented by reference TRBV5-8 and TRBJ1-1, the full variable domain reads EAGVTQSPTHLIKTRGQQATLRCSPISGHTSVYWYQQALGLGLQFLLWYDEGEERNRGNFPPRFSGRQFPNYSSELNVNALELEDSALYLCASSLGGGTEAFFGQGTRLTVV.

The chain joins TRBV7-8 to TRBJ1-2; D ambiguous. Germline V gene data show CDR1 as SGHVS and CDR2 as FQNEAQ. CDR3 length: 13 amino acids. Trimming removed 3 bases at V and 4 bases at J, with 9 bases between. CDR3 nucleotide sequence: TGTGCCAGCAGCTTGGGGAGGGCCTATGGCTACACCTTC. Translated, it gives CASSLGRAYGYTF. Complete variable domain (other parts from reference TRBV7-8 and TRBJ1-2): GAGVSQSPRYKVAKRGQDVALRCDPISGHVSLFWYQQALGQGPEFLTYFQNEAQLDKSGLPSDRFFAERPEGSVSTLKIQRTQQEDSAVYLCASSLGRAYGYTFGSGTRLTVV.

This chain links TRBV5-1 with TRBJ2-1; the match to TRBD2 covers 7 bases. The CDR3 covers 14 residues. Germline V gene sequence: CDR1 SGHRS, CDR2 YFSETQ. Losses at the gene ends were 4 bases for V and 8 bases for J; bases not matched to a gene: 9. CDR3: CASSPSGTWDEQFF. In DNA, the CDR3 is TGCGCCAGCAGCCCAAGCGGGACCTGGGATGAGCAGTTCTTC.

The chain has TRBV27 and TRBJ1-4; a possible D gene is TRBD1 (6 bases). Trimming cost V 0 bases and J 7 bases, with 18 bases left between them. Germline V lookup: CDR1 MNHEY, CDR2 SMNVEV (reference sequence). The CDR3 runs 17 residues. CDR3 bases: TGTGCCAGCAGTTTATCGGGCACAGGGTTATTGATTGAAAAACTGTTTTTT. Its protein is CASSLSGTGLLIEKLFF. Using reference TRBV27 and TRBJ1-4 for the parts outside the CDR3, the full variable domain is EAQVTQNPRYLITVTGKKLTVTCSQNMNHEYMSWYRQDPGLGLRQIYYSMNVEVTDKGDVPEGYKVSRKEKRNFPLILESPSPNQTSLYFCASSLSGTGLLIEKLFFGSGTQLSVL.

V gene TRBV27 combines with J gene TRBJ2-7; D is uncertain. This CDR3 has 14 amino acids. Germline loops: CDR1 MNHEY, CDR2 SMNVEV (reference sequence). Trimming left V 5 bases short and J 0 bases short, with 11 bases between. The CDR3 bases are TGTGCCAGCAGTAAAGTGGGTTCCTCCTACGAGCAGTACTTC. Translating it yields CASSKVGSSYEQYF.

This chain links TRBV27 with TRBJ2-2, with TRBD1 identical over 11 bases. CDR3 size: 18 residues. V shed 4 bases, J shed 3 bases, and the junction held 10 bases outside the gene matches. Germline assignment: CDR1 MNHEY and CDR2 SMNVEV (reference sequence). The chain's CDR3 is CASSSPRGQGAYTGELFF. In DNA form, the CDR3 reads TGTGCCAGCAGTTCCCCACGAGGACAGGGGGCTTACACCGGGGAGCTGTTTTTT.

The rearrangement links TRBV2 to TRBJ2-2; 8 nucleotides align to TRBD2. The germline gives CDR1 SNHLY, CDR2 FYNNEI. The CDR3 is made up of 15 amino acids. V trimming: 7 bases; J trimming: 4 bases; junction bases outside the gene matches: 8. The CDR3 loop is CASISTTSVTGELFF. The CDR3 nucleotides are TGTGCCAGCATATCTACGACTAGCGTCACCGGGGAGCTGTTTTTT. Full variable domain (missing parts from reference TRBV2 and TRBJ2-2): EPEVTQTPSHQVTQMGQEVILRCVPISNHLYFYWYRQILGQKVEFLVSFYNNEISEKSEIFDDQFSVERPDGSNFTLKIRSTKLEDSAMYFCASISTTSVTGELFFGEGSRLTVL.

The rearrangement joins TRBV27 to TRBJ2-7, with 9 bases lining up with TRBD1. The CDR3 has 15 amino acids. After removal of 2 bases from V and 5 bases from J, the junction contained 7 bases not matched to a gene. CDR1 is MNHEY and CDR2 is SMNVEV in the germline V gene (reference sequence). CDR3: CASSLTGTGFDEQYF. The DNA for the CDR3 is TGTGCCAGCAGTTTAACCGGGACAGGGTTCGACGAGCAGTACTTC.

The chain links TRBV27 to TRBJ2-3, with 15 bases matching TRBD2. The CDR3 is made up of 15 amino acids. The V segment lost 9 bases and the J segment 3 bases; nucleotides outside the gene matches: 4. CDR1 and CDR2 (germline): MNHEY, SMNVEV (reference sequence). CDR3 sequence: CASSGLAGGTDTQYF. Written as DNA, the CDR3 is TGTGCCAGTAGCGGACTAGCGGGAGGGACAGATACGCAGTATTTT.

The chain is built from TRBV29-1 and TRBJ2-2; D unclear. This CDR3 is built from 15 residues. V dropped 3 bases and J dropped 2 bases, with 13 bases sitting between them. The V gene's germline CDR1 is SQVTM and CDR2 ANQGSEA. The CDR3 DNA reads as TGCAGCGTTGATTTGGGATTCGACAACACCGGGGAGCTGTTTTTT. It is translated as CSVDLGFDNTGELFF.

The chain couples TRBV14 to TRBJ2-7; D possibly uses TRBD1 or TRBD2 (5 bases each). The V gene lost 0 bases and the J gene lost 4 bases, with 10 bases spanning the gap. CDR3 size: 14 residues. The germline gives CDR1 SGHDN, CDR2 FVKESK. This CDR3 reads CASSQEGDGYEQYF. DNA of the CDR3: TGTGCCAGCAGCCAAGAAGGGGACGGGTACGAGCAGTACTTC.

This sequence joins TRBV13 and TRBJ2-3; TRBD2 matches at 7 bases. Germline assignment: CDR1 PRHDT and CDR2 FYEKMQ (reference sequence). CDR3 length equals 16 residues. J gave up 0 bases and V 4 bases, and 7 bases lay outside the gene matches. This CDR3 reads CASSSLGGTSTDTQYF. As DNA, the CDR3 is TGTGCCAGCAGCTCCCTCGGGGGGACCAGCACAGATACGCAGTATTTT.

This clone came up once. The V call is TRBV7-8, the J call TRBJ2-1; tentative D call: TRBD2 (6 bases). The CDR3 runs to 17 residues. Germline V CDR1 and CDR2: SGHVS, FQNEAQ. V gave up 2 bases and J gave up 5 bases, with 19 bases separating them. The CDR3 protein is CASSLTTGLGLNNEQFF. CDR3 bases: TGTGCCAGCAGCTTAACTACGGGACTGGGCCTCAACAATGAGCAGTTCTTC.

V usage is TRBV5-1 and J usage is TRBJ2-5, with D perhaps TRBD2 (6 bases). Trimming took off 3 bases at V and 5 bases at J, with 23 bases between the two ends. Germline loops: CDR1 SGHRS, CDR2 YFSETQ. The CDR3 covers 17 residues. This chain's CDR3 is CASSYGEVGPRSETQYF. DNA for the CDR3: TGCGCCAGCAGCTATGGGGAGGTGGGACCGCGGTCGGAGACCCAGTACTTC.

The chain has TRBV27 and TRBJ2-7; D might be TRBD2 (5 bases). CDR3 length: 13 residues. Germline V CDR1 and CDR2: MNHEY, SMNVEV (reference sequence). Trimming cost V 5 bases and J 0 bases, with 8 bases left between them. The CDR3 DNA sequence: TGTGCCAGCAGTAGAGGGTTCTCCTACGAGCAGTACTTC. It specifies CASSRGFSYEQYF.

The V call is TRBV28, the J call TRBJ2-7; D gene uncertain. Germline V gene sequence: CDR1 MDHEN, CDR2 SYDVKM. Trimming left V 4 bases short and J 3 bases short, with 10 bases between. The CDR3 is made up of 13 amino acids. The CDR3 sequence: CASSSVSSYEQYF. The CDR3 nucleotides read TGTGCCAGCAGTTCAGTGTCAAGCTACGAGCAGTACTTC.

The rearrangement uses TRBV7-8 and TRBJ2-1; TRBD2 matches 10 bases. Germline V CDR1 and CDR2: SGHVS, FQNEAQ. There are 14 residues in the CDR3. Trimming took 3 bases from V and 8 from J; bases not matched to a gene: 4. The CDR3 DNA follows: TGTGCCAGCAGCTTCGTAGCGGGAGGCTATGAGCAGTTCTTC. Its protein product is CASSFVAGGYEQFF. The whole variable domain, filled in from reference TRBV7-8 and TRBJ2-1, reads GAGVSQSPRYKVAKRGQDVALRCDPISGHVSLFWYQQALGQGPEFLTYFQNEAQLDKSGLPSDRFFAERPEGSVSTLKIQRTQQEDSAVYLCASSFVAGGYEQFFGPGTRLTVL.

This clone was detected only once. The V gene is TRBV27, the J gene TRBJ1-3; 11 bases line up with TRBD1. This CDR3 spans 13 amino acids. Germline V gives CDR1 MNHEY, CDR2 SMNVEV (reference sequence). With 5 bases clipped from V and 8 bases from J, the junction kept 2 bases outside the gene matches. The CDR3 DNA reads as TGTGCCAGCAGTCTGGGACAGGGGGACACCATATATTTT. The encoded protein is CASSLGQGDTIYF.

V and J are TRBV19 and TRBJ2-7, with TRBD1 matching 7 bases. V shed 5 bases and J 3 bases; nucleotides not matched to a gene: 10. CDR1 LNHDA and CDR2 SQIVND come from the germline V gene (reference sequence). The CDR3 is 15 amino acids. CDR3 coding DNA: TGTGCCAGTAGTGCTGAACCGGGACAGTTCTACGAGCAGTACTTC. The encoded protein is CASSAEPGQFYEQYF.

The chain is built from TRBV7-8 and TRBJ2-7, with unresolved D. V was pared by 2 bases and J by 3 bases, with 11 bases between. The CDR3 spans 14 residues. CDR1 is SGHVS and CDR2 is FQNEAQ in the germline V gene. CDR3 DNA sequence: TGTGCCAGCAGCTTATCATCTAAGGGCTACGAGCAGTACTTC. Translating it yields CASSLSSKGYEQYF. Full variable domain (outside the CDR3, taken from reference TRBV7-8 and TRBJ2-7): GAGVSQSPRYKVAKRGQDVALRCDPISGHVSLFWYQQALGQGPEFLTYFQNEAQLDKSGLPSDRFFAERPEGSVSTLKIQRTQQEDSAVYLCASSLSSKGYEQYFGPGTRLTVT.

J is TRBJ2-3 and V is TRBV27; D possibly corresponds to TRBD2 (5 bases). Trimming took 3 bases from V and 5 from J, leaving 15 bases between them. CDR3 length: 15 amino acids. Germline CDR1 and CDR2: MNHEY and SMNVEV (reference sequence). The CDR3 region is CASSFMFGLEDTQYF. CDR3 bases: TGTGCCAGCAGTTTCATGTTCGGACTGGAAGATACGCAGTATTTT.

V usage is TRBV30 and J usage is TRBJ1-3, with unresolved D. This CDR3 comprises 14 residues. Germline-derived CDR1 and CDR2 are GTSNPN and SVGIG (reference sequence). Trimming left V 2 bases short and J 0 bases short, with 8 bases between. CDR3 residues: CAWSRGGSGNTIYF. The CDR3 DNA follows: TGTGCCTGGAGTAGAGGAGGCTCTGGAAACACCATATATTTT.

The rearrangement links TRBV7-2 to TRBJ2-1; 11 nucleotides align to TRBD2. The junction had 9 bases not matched to a gene; V was cut back by 5 bases and J by 3 bases. CDR3 length equals 17 residues. Germline V gene sequence: CDR1 SGHTA, CDR2 FQGNSA. The CDR3 here is CASSLSPGLADYNEQFF. The CDR3 nucleotides are TGTGCCAGCAGCCTCTCCCCGGGACTAGCGGACTACAATGAGCAGTTCTTC.

The chain combines TRBV5-1 with TRBJ2-3; no definite D call. CDR1 is SGHRS, CDR2 YFSETQ, per germline. This CDR3 comprises 16 residues. Trimming took off 1 base at V and 0 bases at J, with 12 bases between the two ends. The CDR3 DNA sequence: TGCGCCAGCAGCTTGAACAGCCTCGGGAGCACAGATACGCAGTATTTT. Its translation is CASSLNSLGSTDTQYF.

This clone has more than one count but fewer than ten. J is TRBJ2-7 and V is TRBV5-4, with D tentatively TRBD2 (5 bases). Looked up from germline, CDR1 is SGHNT and CDR2 is YYREEE (reference sequence). CDR3 length: 13 residues. Trimming pared 4 bases from V and 8 bases from J, leaving 16 bases between. The chain's CDR3 is CASSPEAVEQQYF. The CDR3 DNA sequence: TGTGCCAGCAGCCCGGAGGCCGTAGAACAGCAGTACTTC.

This clone was recorded only once. The rearrangement links TRBV28 to TRBJ1-4; no firm D call. Germline V CDR1 and CDR2: MDHEN, SYDVKM. This CDR3 is 13 amino acids long. Between the trimmed V and J ends, which lost 10 bases and 4 bases, there was a span of 13 bases. CDR3 loop: CATTVLFNEKLFF. Written as DNA, the CDR3 is TGTGCCACCACGGTCCTCTTTAATGAAAAACTGTTTTTT.

The chain has TRBV30 and TRBJ2-1; unclear D gene. This CDR3 is built from 13 residues. The V gene's germline CDR1 is GTSNPN and CDR2 SVGIG (reference sequence). Trimming left V 0 bases short and J 6 bases short, with 9 bases between. The CDR3 loop reads CAWSVTTGNEQFF. CDR3 DNA: TGTGCCTGGAGTGTAACGACCGGCAATGAGCAGTTCTTC.

This rearrangement joins TRBV15 to TRBJ2-3, with TRBD2 identical over 7 bases. From germline, CDR1 is LNHNV and CDR2 YYDKDF (reference sequence). Trimming removed 1 base from V and 0 bases from J; junction bases left unmatched: 7. The CDR3 covers 17 residues. The CDR3 nucleotides read TGTGCCACCAGCAGAGCTCTAACTAGCGTCAGCACAGATACGCAGTATTTT. This translates into CATSRALTSVSTDTQYF.

The V and J genes are TRBV9 and TRBJ1-1, with no clear D. The V gene's germline CDR1 is SGDLS and CDR2 YYNGEE. This CDR3 region has 13 residues. The germline V and J ends were trimmed by 0 bases and 0 bases, with 3 bases remaining between them. The CDR3 spells CASSVDVNTEAFF. The CDR3 nucleotides read TGTGCCAGCAGCGTAGATGTGAACACTGAAGCTTTCTTT.

This rearrangement joins TRBV13 to TRBJ2-2, with 7 bases identical to TRBD1. The CDR3 length is 15 residues. Trimming took 0 bases from V and 3 from J; bases not matched to a gene: 1. Germline V CDR1 and CDR2: PRHDT, FYEKMQ (reference sequence). This CDR3 is CASSLGQGYTGELFF. The DNA for the CDR3 is TGTGCCAGCAGCTTAGGACAGGGGTACACCGGGGAGCTGTTTTTT.

This clone was observed once. This chain uses TRBV7-3 with TRBJ2-1, with 7 bases that match TRBD1. V gave up 5 bases and J gave up 7 bases; unmatched junction bases: 2. This CDR3 contains 12 residues. Germline V gene lookup returns CDR1 SGHTA and CDR2 FQGTGA. The CDR3 loop reads CASSQQGNEQFF. The CDR3 region has the DNA TGTGCCAGCAGCCAACAGGGGAATGAGCAGTTCTTC.